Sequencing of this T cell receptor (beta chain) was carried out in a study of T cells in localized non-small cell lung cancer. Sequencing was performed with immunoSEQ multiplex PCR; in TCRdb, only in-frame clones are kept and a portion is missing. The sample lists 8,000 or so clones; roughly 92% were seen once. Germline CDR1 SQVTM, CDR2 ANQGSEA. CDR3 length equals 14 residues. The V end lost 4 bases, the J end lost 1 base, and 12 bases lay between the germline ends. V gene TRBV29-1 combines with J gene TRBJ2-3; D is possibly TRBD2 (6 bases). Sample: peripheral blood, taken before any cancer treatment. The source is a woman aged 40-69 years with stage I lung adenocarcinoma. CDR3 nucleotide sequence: TGCAGCGTTGGGGCATGGGAGGGCACAGATACGCAGTATTTT. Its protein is CSVGAWEGTDTQYF.